These 15 T cell receptor beta chains were all obtained from the same sample, sequenced in a study of shared clonotypes between healthy human individuals (dated by TCRdb to the early 2020s). Libraries were made using the immunoSEQ multiplex PCR assay. TCRdb took this table from immuneACCESS and kept in-frame rearrangements with V and J called. Such tables lack part of the clones; where checked against another copy, unresolved V genes explain under half of the gap, and the rest is unexplained. This sample comprises about 580,000 clones, 98% of them detected only once. The ten largest clones take up roughly 0.29% of the sample. For the CD8 naive samples, CD45RO-negative cells were positively selected for CCR7, yielding a CD45RA+CCR7+ population from which TemRA cells were excluded. Input material: naive CD8+ T cells sorted from blood. The sample's cell subset or site label, decoded: CD45RA+CCR7+. These receptors all come from a man aged 30 to 45 in good health.

V usage is TRBV7-8 and J usage is TRBJ1-2; TRBD1 matches 7 bases. V gave up 2 bases and J gave up 5 bases; unmatched junction bases: 8. This CDR3 is built from 15 residues. Germline values: CDR1 SGHVS, CDR2 FQNEAQ. CDR3 nucleotide sequence: TGTGCCAGCAGCTTAATTGGGACAGAGGGTTATGGCTACACCTTC. This codes for CASSLIGTEGYGYTF. The full variable domain, with the rest looked up from reference TRBV7-8 and TRBJ1-2, is GAGVSQSPRYKVAKRGQDVALRCDPISGHVSLFWYQQALGQGPEFLTYFQNEAQLDKSGLPSDRFFAERPEGSVSTLKIQRTQQEDSAVYLCASSLIGTEGYGYTFGSGTRLTVV.

The CDR3, as DNA: TGTGCCAGCAGCTTAACGGGACTAGCGCTCTCCTACGAGCAGTACTTC. It translates to CASSLTGLALSYEQYF. The rearrangement uses TRBV7-2 and TRBJ2-7; 10 bases fit TRBD2. Germline V gene sequence: CDR1 SGHTA, CDR2 FQGNSA. J gave up 0 bases and V 2 bases, and 4 bases lay outside the gene matches. The CDR3 loop spans 16 amino acids.

J is TRBJ1-1 and V is TRBV10-3, with 9 bases matching TRBD1. Germline V CDR1 and CDR2: ENHRY, SYGVKD. The CDR3 runs to 17 residues. Unmatched junction bases numbered 6, after V lost 0 bases and J lost 1 base. The chain's CDR3 is CAISESMGTGRNTEAFF. In DNA form, the CDR3 reads TGTGCCATCAGTGAGTCGATGGGGACAGGGAGGAACACTGAAGCTTTCTTT.

The chain links TRBV11-2 to TRBJ2-1; a possible D gene is TRBD1 (5 bases). The CDR3 extends over 16 amino acids. Trimming cost V 1 base and J 7 bases, with 17 bases left between them. Germline V gene data show CDR1 as SGHAT and CDR2 as FQNNGV. For the CDR3, the DNA is TGTGCCAGCAGCTTAGCTTGGTACGGAAGGGGTAATGAGCAGTTCTTC. Translated, it gives CASSLAWYGRGNEQFF.

Only one count was recorded for this clone. V usage is TRBV5-1 and J usage is TRBJ2-1; TRBD2 matches 12 bases. Trimming took 3 bases from V and 8 from J; bases not matched to a gene: 6. This CDR3 contains 15 residues. Per germline, CDR1 SGHRS and CDR2 YFSETQ. In DNA form, the CDR3 reads TGCGCCAGCAGCTGGCGGACTAGCGGGAACGATGAGCAGTTCTTC. This codes for CASSWRTSGNDEQFF.

The genes are TRBV4-3 and TRBJ2-3; TRBD2 is a possible D gene (6 bases). V lost 1 base to trimming and J lost 0 bases, with 14 bases between them. CDR1 and CDR2 from the germline V gene are LGHNA and YSLEER. This CDR3 region has 17 residues. The CDR3 spells CASSQVGVGTSTDTQYF. The CDR3 bases are TGCGCCAGCAGCCAAGTGGGAGTAGGGACTAGCACAGATACGCAGTATTTT.

The V gene is TRBV6-1, the J gene TRBJ2-4, with 7 nucleotides matching TRBD1. This CDR3 is 16 amino acids long. With V trimmed by 3 bases and J by 1 base, 6 bases remained unmatched. Germline V gene lookup returns CDR1 MNHNS and CDR2 SASEGT. DNA for the CDR3: TGTGCCAGCAGTGACCTTACAGGGGCCGCCAAAAACATTCAGTACTTC. Translating it yields CASSDLTGAAKNIQYF.

This clone was observed a single time. This sequence joins TRBV5-5 and TRBJ2-5, with D perhaps matching TRBD1 (7 bases). The CDR3 is made up of 14 amino acids. CDR1 SGHKS and CDR2 YYEKEE come from the germline V gene (reference sequence). V lost 3 bases, J lost 5 bases, and 14 bases lay in between. CDR3: CASSYQGGWETQYF. The CDR3 DNA follows: TGTGCCAGCAGCTACCAGGGGGGATGGGAGACCCAGTACTTC.

V and J are TRBV7-9 and TRBJ2-2; D unclear. The CDR3 runs to 16 residues. Germline V lookup: CDR1 SEHNR, CDR2 FQNEAQ (reference sequence). Trimming pared 6 bases from V and 0 bases from J, leaving 14 bases between. The CDR3 is CASSLIRHANTGELFF. CDR3 nucleotide sequence: TGTGCCAGCAGTTTGATCAGACACGCGAACACCGGGGAGCTGTTTTTT.

This chain links TRBV10-1 with TRBJ2-1; 7 nucleotides match TRBD2. This CDR3 has 14 residues. Trimming took 2 bases from V and 4 from J; bases not matched to a gene: 2. Germline V gives CDR1 WNHNN, CDR2 SYGVQD (reference sequence). CDR3 loop: CASSEASGYNEQFF. The CDR3 nucleotides read TGCGCCAGCAGTGAGGCTAGCGGATACAATGAGCAGTTCTTC.

The chain uses TRBV13 and TRBJ2-1; D might be TRBD1 (5 bases). From germline, CDR1 is PRHDT and CDR2 FYEKMQ (reference sequence). V was clipped by 5 bases and J by 0 bases, with 14 bases between them. The CDR3 is 16 residues long. The CDR3 DNA sequence: TGTGCCAGCAGCCCCCAGGGCCTCAGCTCCTACAATGAGCAGTTCTTC. Protein product: CASSPQGLSSYNEQFF.

This clone was found once. V is TRBV7-6 and J is TRBJ2-1, with 10 bases lining up with TRBD2. CDR3 length: 15 residues. J was trimmed by 6 bases and V by 4 bases; bases with no gene match: 6. Germline assignment: CDR1 SGHVS and CDR2 FNYEAQ. CDR3 loop: CASSSGLAGVNEQFF. The DNA of the CDR3 is TGTGCCAGCAGCTCCGGGCTAGCGGGAGTCAATGAGCAGTTCTTC. The full variable domain, rest sourced from reference TRBV7-6 and TRBJ2-1, is GAGVSQSPRYKVTKRGQDVALRCDPISGHVSLYWYRQALGQGPEFLTYFNYEAQQDKSGLPNDRFSAERPEGSISTLTIQRTEQRDSAMYRCASSSGLAGVNEQFFGPGTRLTVL.

The chain recombines TRBV2 with TRBJ2-4, with a possible D match to TRBD2 (5 bases). The CDR3 consists of 19 residues. V was clipped by 0 bases and J by 1 base, with 19 bases between them. Per the germline V gene, CDR1 is SNHLY and CDR2 is FYNNEI. The CDR3 bases are TGTGCCAGCAGTGAAGCGCTGGCTAGCTCAAATTCGGCCAAAAACATTCAGTACTTC. Translated: CASSEALASSNSAKNIQYF.

Note on this clone: This specimen includes other DNA sequences encoding the same CDR3. The chain links TRBV7-8 to TRBJ2-7, with D possibly TRBD1 on 5 matching bases. Trimming shortened V by 3 bases and J by 3 bases, and 9 bases separated the two germline ends. CDR1 is SGHVS and CDR2 is FQNEAQ in the germline V gene. This CDR3 has 13 residues. DNA for the CDR3: TGTGCCAGCAGCTTGAGAGACAGCTACGAGCAGTACTTC. Residues: CASSLRDSYEQYF. The complete variable domain, with remaining parts taken from reference TRBV7-8 and TRBJ2-7, reads GAGVSQSPRYKVAKRGQDVALRCDPISGHVSLFWYQQALGQGPEFLTYFQNEAQLDKSGLPSDRFFAERPEGSVSTLKIQRTQQEDSAVYLCASSLRDSYEQYFGPGTRLTVT.

The chain uses TRBV28 and TRBJ2-5; 8 nucleotides agree with TRBD1. CDR3 length: 14 residues. The junction had 7 bases not matched to a gene; V was cut back by 5 bases and J by 5 bases. Germline-derived CDR1 and CDR2 are MDHEN and SYDVKM. The CDR3 loop reads CASSPATGAETQYF. The CDR3 coding sequence is TGTGCCAGCAGTCCTGCGACAGGGGCTGAGACCCAGTACTTC.